This TCR beta chain stems from a study of metastatic and nonmetastatic thyroid tumors. Study information: Malignant thyroid and benign thyroid patients provided blood and tumor or nodule tissue whose repertoires were compared.

TCRdb reanalyzed the PCR reads via MiXCR. Of about 24,000 clones listed, roughly 18% are singletons. No treatment of any kind had been given to any patient before thyroid surgery. The length of the CDR3 is 12 residues. Germline V gene data show CDR1 as SGHTA and CDR2 as FQGTGA. This clone was detected a few times. A much larger clone is a single base away; this may be a read error. The source of this sequence is a male donor with papillary thyroid cancer or a benign thyroid nodule (not recorded which). Some clones in this sample may be carry-over from other donors' samples. Sequenced material: adjacent normal tissue. The chain is built from TRBV7-3 and TRBJ2-2, with D tentatively TRBD2 (6 bases). CDR3 sequence reads: CTSSGSTGEPFF. In nucleotides, the CDR3 is TGTACCAGCTCCGGGAGCACCGGGGAGCCGTTTTTT.